This T cell receptor (beta chain) was recovered during a study of blood T cell repertoires in COVID-19. Study-level information: The United States, Italy and Spain were the sources of the acute and convalescent COVID-19 samples. T cells, B-cell-depleted T cells, or PBMCs supplied cDNA or gDNA.

CDR3 length: 15 amino acids. Trimming removed 1 base at V and 4 bases at J, with 10 bases between. Germline V gene lookup returns CDR1 SGHDN and CDR2 FVKESK. Assay used: immunoSEQ multiplex PCR; TCRdb lists only in-frame clones, some missing. Among approximately 260,000 clones listed, roughly 85% were seen once. Specimen: peripheral blood. The chain recombines TRBV14 with TRBJ2-2; perhaps TRBD2 as D (6 bases). The receptor was derived from a woman in her 70s with acute or convalescent COVID-19. The CDR3 region has the DNA TGTGCCAGCAGCCAAGTCGCGGGGAGCACCGGGGAGCTGTTTTTT. The encoded protein is CASSQVAGSTGELFF. Looking up the rest from reference TRBV14 and TRBJ2-2 gives the full variable domain: EAGVTQFPSHSVIEKGQTVTLRCDPISGHDNLYWYRRVMGKEIKFLLHFVKESKQDESGMPNNRFLAERTGGTYSTLKVQPAELEDSGVYFCASSQVAGSTGELFFGEGSRLTVL.